The subject of this entry is one TCR beta chain. The method was immunoSEQ multiplex PCR; TCRdb's version includes in-frame clones alone and lacks a portion of them. The sample lists 270,000 or so clones, 85% seen once, with roughly 6.7% in the top ten. This specimen belongs to a study of blood T cell repertoires in COVID-19. Study-level information: Whether acute or convalescent, the COVID-19 samples came from the United States, Italy and Spain. PBMCs, B-cell-depleted T cells, or T cells provided the cDNA or gDNA that made up the material.

Living in 24 US areas, the participants were between 18 and 89 years of age. Exposed volunteers were people who met a COVID-19 case within 2 weeks before study entry. Sequencing was performed on PBMCs or T cells enriched from blood (not recorded which). The sequence came from a woman between 45 and 65 years old who had been exposed to COVID-19.

CDR3 protein: CASSGTDEVYEQYF. The CDR3 DNA reads as TGTGCCAGCAGCGGGACAGATGAAGTCTACGAGCAGTACTTC. This rearrangement joins TRBV28 to TRBJ2-7; 7 nucleotides match TRBD1. This CDR3 region has 14 residues. Germline V gene lookup returns CDR1 MDHEN and CDR2 SYDVKM. The J segment lost 3 bases and the V segment lost 6 bases, leaving 8 bases of the junction unmatched.